This T cell receptor beta chain was profiled in a study of blood T cell repertoires in COVID-19. Looking at the study overall: Both acute and convalescent COVID-19 samples were obtained from the United States, Italy and Spain. Sources were T cells, B-cell-depleted T cells, or PBMCs; the material itself was cDNA or gDNA.

Enrolled during active infection, Seattle patients were then followed longitudinally. Authors' data handling: Amplifying reference gene primers gave estimates of nucleated cell counts. Assay used: immunoSEQ multiplex PCR; TCRdb lists only in-frame clones, some missing. The V and J calls and clone size are taken from that table; D and trimming were inferred from the DNA. This sample yields approximately 200,000 clones, of which about 81% are seen a single time; 12% belongs to the top ten. Trimming took 4 bases from V and 0 from J; bases not matched to a gene: 2. The CDR3 length is 15 residues. Germline-derived CDR1 and CDR2 are MNHEY and SVGEGT.

The receptor's source is a woman at least 80 years old with COVID-19, enrolled during active disease. V and J are TRBV6-2 or TRBV6-3 and TRBJ1-5, with 8 bases lining up with TRBD1. Material for sequencing was peripheral blood. This CDR3 reads CASSLDRDSNQPQHF. As DNA, the CDR3 is TGTGCCAGCAGTTTGGACAGGGATAGCAATCAGCCCCAGCATTTT.